Listed here is a single T cell receptor (beta chain). No antigen is known for it. No qualities accompany the bases; no much larger clone lies one base away. This entry is derived from a study of early T cells in non-severe SARS-CoV-2 infection (dated by TCRdb to about 2021). In terms of the full investigation: Because TCR sequencing relied on bulk RNA taken from unsorted whole blood, pairing of alpha and beta chains was not possible. General study outcomes and caveats: VDJdb matching was skewed toward anti-spike CD8 responses and likely underestimated virus-specific expansions by missing private and CD4 specificities.

The study was a case-control design nested within a healthcare worker cohort in London, UK, with weekly nasopharyngeal swab PCR tests and blood sampling. Healthcare workers were recruited during the week of the UK lockdown, between 23 and 31 March 2020, and followed weekly for up to 16 weeks. Receptors were amplified or captured by 5' RACE. The sequencing machine was a NextSeq 500. In the TCR library protocol, unique molecular identifiers were attached to individual cDNA molecules to correct for PCR bias and sequencing error. Both TCR alpha and beta chains were sequenced, and tight co-correlation was observed between alpha and beta sequence abundances in each sample. The study's own analysis went as follows. Decombinator V4 was used to annotate the V gene, J gene and CDR3 of the TCR sequences. TCRs were defined as expanded if a significant change between any two time points was detected under a Poisson model with p below 0.0001. TCR abundances were normalised to the total number of TCRs sequenced per sample and were expressed as counts per million. MAIT TCRs were defined by TRAV1-2 paired with TRAJ12, TRAJ20 or TRAJ33, and iNKT TCRs by TRAV10 paired with TRAJ18. A search of VDJdb, accessed on 1 November 2021, was run for TCRs annotated to CMV, EBV and SARS-CoV-2, with TCRs annotated for multiple antigens excluded. The public reads were reprocessed in TCRdb via fastp at Q25 and MiXCR, keeping in-frame beta chains. Rows matching on CDR3 protein sequence are summarized as one entry with the most common DNA and genes. It is TCRdb's table, rather than the study itself, that gives the V and J calls and clone size. Counted in this sample were around 64,000 distinct CDR3 sequences; roughly 12% of them appeared once. The top ten hold roughly 6.1% of the sample.

The CDR3 runs 15 residues from the cysteine to the phenylalanine. The CDR3 DNA has 45 bases and is translated from base 1. After removal of 5 bases from V and 8 bases from J, the junction retains 7 bases not matched to a gene. CDR1 and CDR2, looked up from the germline V gene, are SNHLY and FYNNEI. Recombination connected TRBV2 to TRBJ2-3, and 13 junctional nucleotides match TRBD2. The specimen sequenced was whole blood. The TCR was taken from an adult who was a healthcare worker with PCR-confirmed SARS-CoV-2 infection or an uninfected control (not recorded which). The CDR3: CASSFTSGGAATQYF. Read as DNA, the sequence is TGTGCCAGCAGTTTCACTAGCGGGGGGGCCGCTACGCAGTATTTT.